Following are 23 T cell receptor beta chains from one sample sequenced in a study of T cell changes during pregnancy in multiple sclerosis. Here immunoSEQ multiplex PCR was the method, and the copy in TCRdb shows in-frame clones only, minus some. The sample lists about 40,000 clones, 91% occurring once. This specimen consisted of CD4+ T cells from peripheral blood mononuclear cells, obtained in the second trimester of pregnancy. These receptors were taken from a female donor in good health, enrolled as a control in a pregnancy study.

CDR3 in DNA: TGTGCCAGTAATTCGGGGATGGGCAATCAGCCCCAGCATTTT. It encodes CASNSGMGNQPQHF. The chain links TRBV19 to TRBJ1-5; no reliable D call. The CDR3 runs to 14 residues. Germline V gives CDR1 LNHDA, CDR2 SQIVND (reference sequence). The ends were cut back, 7 bases at V and 2 bases at J, with 12 bases in the middle.

V and J are TRBV5-6 and TRBJ1-1; D may be TRBD1 (6 bases). The CDR3 is 15 amino acids. The germline V gene has CDR1 SGHDT and CDR2 YYEEEE. Between the trimmed V and J ends, which lost 3 bases and 1 base, there was a span of 13 bases. CDR3 nucleotides: TGTGCCAGCAGCTATCTAGACAGGACGAACACTGAAGCTTTCTTT. This translates into CASSYLDRTNTEAFF.

This clone appeared a few times. This chain uses TRBV30 with TRBJ1-1, with D uncertain. Germline V gene data show CDR1 as GTSNPN and CDR2 as SVGIG (reference sequence). The CDR3 contains 11 residues. V was trimmed by 6 bases and J by 3 bases, leaving 8 bases between them. DNA of the CDR3: TGTGCCTGCCATCGAGACACTGAAGCTTTCTTT. Encoded protein: CACHRDTEAFF.

The sample holds a few counts of this clone. A junction boundary mismatches the germline segment, possibly from a read error. The chain employs TRBV7-7 and TRBJ2-5; TRBD2 agrees at 9 bases. Looked up from germline, CDR1 is SSHAT and CDR2 is FNYEAQ (reference sequence). The CDR3 consists of 16 residues. CDR3 amino acids: CASSLAFLAGQETQYF. The CDR3 DNA reads TGTGCTAGCAGCTTAGCTTTCCTAGCGGGGCAAGAGACCCAGTACTTC.

The CDR3 DNA follows: TGTGCCAGCAGCGTCGGCCAGGGGGAATACGAGCAGTACTTC. Translation: CASSVGQGEYEQYF. The rearrangement joins TRBV21-1 to TRBJ2-7; the table's D call, TRBD1, has no DNA check behind it. TRBV21-1 has pseudogene status. This CDR3 has 14 residues.

The chain recombines TRBV2 with TRBJ2-6; D perhaps matches TRBD2 (6 bases). V lost 7 bases and J 0 bases, leaving 16 bases between the germline ends. The CDR3 has 17 residues. Germline V lookup: CDR1 SNHLY, CDR2 FYNNEI. CDR3 loop: CASMTEGISSGANVLTF. The CDR3 bases are TGTGCCAGCATGACGGAGGGAATTAGCTCTGGGGCCAACGTCCTGACTTTC.

The chain employs TRBV9 and TRBJ1-1; D possibly corresponds to TRBD1 (5 bases). Per the germline V gene, CDR1 is SGDLS and CDR2 is YYNGEE. Trimming cost V 0 bases and J 4 bases, with 10 bases left between them. The CDR3 spans 14 residues. CDR3 region: CASSVGYGGTEAFF. The CDR3 nucleotides read TGTGCCAGCAGCGTAGGTTACGGGGGCACTGAAGCTTTCTTT.

CDR3 sequence reads: CASSSSRGERGGELFF. The CDR3 bases are TGTGCCAGCAGCTCCAGCCGTGGAGAACGCGGCGGGGAGCTGTTTTTT. V is TRBV5-4 and J is TRBJ2-2; unclear D gene. Per the germline V gene, CDR1 is SGHNT and CDR2 is YYREEE (reference sequence). V lost 3 bases and J 7 bases, leaving 19 bases between the germline ends. This CDR3 has 16 amino acids.

The gene calls are TRBV30 and TRBJ2-3; TRBD2 aligns across 9 bases. V shed 3 bases, J shed 1 base, and the junction held 8 bases outside the gene matches. This CDR3 is built from 16 residues. The germline V gene has CDR1 GTSNPN and CDR2 SVGIG (reference sequence). CDR3 bases: TGTGCCTGGAGCGGCGGGCTAGCGGGACGCACAGATACGCAGTATTTT. This sequence encodes CAWSGGLAGRTDTQYF.

This clone was recorded only once. The chain employs TRBV2 and TRBJ2-5; 8 bases match TRBD1. Trimming cost V 5 bases and J 4 bases; bases outside gene matches: 9. Germline CDR1 SNHLY, CDR2 FYNNEI. The CDR3 loop spans 15 amino acids. Here the CDR3 DNA reads TGTGCCAGCAGTCCTAGGACAGGGCGGTCAGAGACCCAGTACTTC. Translation gives CASSPRTGRSETQYF.

This chain joins TRBV28 and TRBJ1-2; possibly TRBD1 for D (5 bases). From germline, CDR1 is MDHEN and CDR2 SYDVKM. CDR3 length: 16 amino acids. V lost 1 base and J lost 7, with 19 bases in between. CDR3 DNA: TGTGCCAGCAGTTTATCGGTCAATCCGCGGGGGAGTGGCTACACCTTC. Its protein is CASSLSVNPRGSGYTF.

There are a few counts of this clone. This sequence joins TRBV10-1 and TRBJ2-7; possible D gene TRBD1, 6 bases. V lost 11 bases and J 10 bases, leaving 12 bases between the germline ends. The germline V gene encodes CDR1 WNHNN and CDR2 SYGVQD (reference sequence). The CDR3 has 9 residues. Written as DNA, the CDR3 is TGCGCCTGGGGGCAGCGCCAGTACTTC. As protein: CAWGQRQYF.

J is TRBJ1-1 and V is TRBV6-1, with D possibly being TRBD1 (5 bases). Germline values: CDR1 MNHNS, CDR2 SASEGT. CDR3 length equals 14 residues. Trimming pared 8 bases from V and 1 base from J, leaving 14 bases between. DNA for the CDR3: TGTGCCAGCCGGAGCGGGGGAGGGAACACTGAAGCTTTCTTT. Its protein is CASRSGGGNTEAFF.

The J gene is TRBJ2-1, the V gene TRBV7-9; 8 bases match TRBD2. The length of the CDR3 is 16 residues. Losses at the gene ends were 7 bases for V and 3 bases for J; bases not matched to a gene: 11. The germline V gene has CDR1 SEHNR and CDR2 FQNEAQ (reference sequence). CDR3 nucleotides: TGTGCCAGCACCCTACGGGCGGGAGGCCTCTACAATGAGCAGTTCTTC. This encodes CASTLRAGGLYNEQFF.

This CDR3 is CASRSRPDLAGGSTGELFF. CDR3 bases: TGTGCCAGCAGGTCACGCCCTGATTTAGCGGGAGGGAGCACCGGGGAGCTGTTTTTT. This sequence joins TRBV5-5 and TRBJ2-2; TRBD2 matches 11 bases. The CDR3 length is 19 residues. Germline loops: CDR1 SGHKS, CDR2 YYEKEE (reference sequence). V lost 5 bases to trimming and J lost 4 bases; unmatched junction nucleotides: 16.

This clone occurred a few times. V usage is TRBV4-3 and J usage is TRBJ1-1, with TRBD1 matching 9 bases. The CDR3 sequence is 15 residues long. V lost 3 bases and J lost 5; bases outside the gene matches: 7. From germline, CDR1 is LGHNA and CDR2 YSLEER. CDR3 DNA sequence: TGCGCCAGCAGCCAGACGACAGGGGGTGGAACTGAAGCTTTCTTT. Its protein product is CASSQTTGGGTEAFF.

V gene TRBV27 combines with J gene TRBJ1-3; D not certain. The germline gives CDR1 MNHEY, CDR2 SMNVEV (reference sequence). CDR3 size: 14 residues. Trimming took off 5 bases at V and 4 bases at J, with 12 bases between the two ends. CDR3 nucleotide sequence: TGTGCCAGCAGTCCCTACCAGGCGGGAAACACCATATATTTT. It translates to CASSPYQAGNTIYF.

The chain uses TRBV27 and TRBJ1-5, with D possibly matching TRBD1 (6 bases). Trimming took off 1 base at V and 6 bases at J, with 13 bases between the two ends. Germline-derived CDR1 and CDR2 are MNHEY and SMNVEV (reference sequence). This CDR3 spans 15 amino acids. The DNA for the CDR3 is TGTGCCAGCAGTTTATTGGGGGGGGCAATTCAGCCCCAGCATTTT. Its protein is CASSLLGGAIQPQHF.

The chain joins TRBV4-1 to TRBJ2-3; 14 bases match TRBD2. The CDR3 loop spans 17 amino acids. J lost 6 bases, V lost 4 bases, and 9 bases had no gene match. Per germline, CDR1 MGHRA and CDR2 YSYEKL. The CDR3 spells CASSPDRLAGGPDTQYF. CDR3 bases: TGCGCCAGCAGCCCCGACCGACTAGCGGGGGGGCCGGATACGCAGTATTTT.

V usage is TRBV30 and J usage is TRBJ2-7, with a tentative D call TRBD1 (5 bases). The germline V gene has CDR1 GTSNPN and CDR2 SVGIG (reference sequence). CDR3 length equals 12 residues. The V end lost 8 bases, the J end lost 3 bases, and 14 bases lay between the germline ends. The DNA for the CDR3 is TGTGCCGCCTCGGACACCTACTACGAGCAGTACTTC. It codes for CAASDTYYEQYF.

This clone was picked up one time. The chain employs TRBV19 and TRBJ2-5, with 9 bases aligning to TRBD1. Germline V gene data show CDR1 as LNHDA and CDR2 as SQIVND (reference sequence). J gave up 1 base and V 0 bases, and 9 bases lay outside the gene matches. The CDR3 has 18 amino acids. The CDR3 nucleotides are TGTGCCAGTAGTATAGATAGAGGAACAGGGGGCATCCAAGAGACCCAGTACTTC. The encoded protein is CASSIDRGTGGIQETQYF.

This clone came up once. The chain couples TRBV19 to TRBJ1-5, with TRBD1 matching 9 bases. CDR1 and CDR2 from the germline V gene are LNHDA and SQIVND (reference sequence). V lost 5 bases, J lost 8 bases, and 13 bases stayed unmatched. The CDR3 runs to 16 residues. CDR3 bases: TGTGCCAGTAGTCAAAGGGGACAGGGCCTTCTTAAGCCCCAGCATTTT. It encodes CASSQRGQGLLKPQHF.

This chain joins TRBV4-3 and TRBJ1-2; unclear D gene. The ends were cut back, 0 bases at V and 4 bases at J, with 12 bases in the middle. Germline V gene data show CDR1 as LGHNA and CDR2 as YSLEER. The length of the CDR3 is 15 residues. The CDR3 reads CASSQEFRIGYGYTF. The CDR3 nucleotides are TGCGCCAGCAGCCAAGAGTTCAGGATCGGCTATGGCTACACCTTC.